The 23 T cell receptor beta chains listed next were all sequenced from one sample in a study of OX40 agonist ivuxolimab in advanced cancers. Measured with immunoSEQ multiplex PCR; TCRdb has only the in-frame clones, and not every one. In the table there are 55,000 to 65,000 clones, about 89% of which are singletons. This specimen was CD4+ or CD8+ T cells sorted from blood, taken in a trial of the OX40 agonist ivuxolimab. These TCRs come from an adult with an advanced solid tumor such as melanoma, head and neck, liver or kidney cancer.

The rearrangement joins TRBV10-3 to TRBJ2-6; 10 nucleotides align to TRBD2. Unmatched junction bases numbered 14, after V lost 4 bases and J lost 2 bases. This CDR3 has 20 residues. Per germline, CDR1 ENHRY and CDR2 SYGVKD. CDR3: CAISASRATSGKAGANVLTF. In DNA, the CDR3 is TGTGCCATCAGTGCATCCCGGGCAACTAGCGGGAAGGCTGGGGCCAACGTCCTGACTTTC.

This clone appeared a few times. J is TRBJ1-5 and V is TRBV19; no firm D call. Germline V CDR1 and CDR2: LNHDA, SQIVND (reference sequence). Between the trimmed V and J ends, which lost 7 bases and 9 bases, there was a span of 13 bases. The CDR3 contains 12 residues. Here the CDR3 reads CASTDDKLPQHF. As DNA, the CDR3 is TGTGCCAGTACCGATGACAAGTTGCCCCAGCATTTT.

V and J are TRBV28 and TRBJ2-1; weak D call: TRBD2 (5 bases). Per the germline V gene, CDR1 is MDHEN and CDR2 is SYDVKM. V was clipped by 7 bases and J by 0 bases, with 16 bases between them. This CDR3 spans 16 amino acids. The CDR3 loop is CASTEDFRSSYNEQFF. DNA for the CDR3: TGTGCCAGCACCGAGGACTTCCGGAGCTCCTACAATGAGCAGTTCTTC.

The gene calls are TRBV28 and TRBJ2-5; D is undetermined. The assigned J gene may be wrong: the sequence end matches TRBJ2-7 better. The germline V gene encodes CDR1 MDHEN and CDR2 SYDVKM. This CDR3 is 12 amino acids long. CDR3 DNA: TGTGCCAGCAGCACCCCGAACTACGAGCAGTACTTC. Protein: CASSTPNYEQYF.

This clone was seen once. The rearrangement joins TRBV6-5 to TRBJ2-1, with a tentative D call TRBD1 (5 bases). V was shortened by 2 bases and J by 6 bases, with 17 bases between the two germline ends. Germline lookup yields CDR1 MNHEY and CDR2 SVGAGI. The CDR3 spans 16 residues. The CDR3 here is CASSYGEQAYSNEQFF. CDR3 sequence (DNA): TGTGCCAGCAGTTACGGGGAACAGGCCTATTCCAATGAGCAGTTCTTC.

The V gene is TRBV2, the J gene TRBJ1-1, with a possible D match to TRBD1 (6 bases). V lost 6 bases to trimming and J lost 3 bases, with 11 bases between them. This CDR3 region has 13 residues. The germline CDR1 and CDR2 sequences are SNHLY and FYNNEI. CDR3 sequence (DNA): TGTGCCAGCAGGGGGACACCATACACTGAAGCTTTCTTT. Translating gives CASRGTPYTEAFF. The whole variable domain, filled in from reference TRBV2 and TRBJ1-1, reads EPEVTQTPSHQVTQMGQEVILRCVPISNHLYFYWYRQILGQKVEFLVSFYNNEISEKSEIFDDQFSVERPDGSNFTLKIRSTKLEDSAMYFCASRGTPYTEAFFGQGTRLTVV.

The chain recombines TRBV9 with TRBJ2-3; 10 bases are a match to TRBD2. CDR3 size: 15 residues. Germline V gene data show CDR1 as SGDLS and CDR2 as YYNGEE. V trimming: 4 bases; J trimming: 7 bases; junction bases outside the gene matches: 9. CDR3 in DNA: TGTGCCAGCAGCCGACTAGCGGGCCTAGGAAATACGCAGTATTTT. Protein product: CASSRLAGLGNTQYF.

The rearrangement uses TRBV6-1 and TRBJ1-1; no clear D. CDR3 length: 14 amino acids. Germline V lookup: CDR1 MNHNS, CDR2 SASEGT. V was trimmed by 3 bases and J by 0 bases, leaving 8 bases between them. CDR3 nucleotides: TGTGCCAGCAGTGAGGGCAGGATGAACACTGAAGCTTTCTTT. Protein sequence: CASSEGRMNTEAFF.

The chain combines TRBV15 with TRBJ2-7; D unclear. Germline V gene data show CDR1 as LNHNV and CDR2 as YYDKDF (reference sequence). CDR3 size: 12 residues. The germline V and J ends were trimmed by 1 base and 5 bases, with 6 bases remaining between them. The CDR3 nucleotides are TGTGCCACCAGCAGAGGTTTCAACGAGCAGTACTTC. Translating it yields CATSRGFNEQYF.

The gene calls are TRBV10-3 and TRBJ2-2, with D perhaps matching TRBD1 (6 bases). The CDR3 contains 15 residues. Trimming took 2 bases from V and 2 from J, leaving 9 bases between them. CDR1 is ENHRY and CDR2 is SYGVKD in the germline V gene. This CDR3 reads CAISEPGQNTGELFF. CDR3 coding DNA: TGTGCCATCAGTGAGCCGGGACAAAACACCGGGGAGCTGTTTTTT.

For the CDR3, the DNA is TGTGCCAGCTCACCACCGCCGGCGGGGATCACAGATACGCAGTATTTT. Encoded protein: CASSPPPAGITDTQYF. The chain employs TRBV18 and TRBJ2-3; D is possibly TRBD2 (6 bases). This CDR3 spans 16 amino acids. V was shortened by 0 bases and J by 2 bases, with 12 bases between the two germline ends. Per germline, CDR1 KGHSH and CDR2 LQKENI.

The V call is TRBV7-3, the J call TRBJ2-5; D call uncertain. V lost 3 bases to trimming and J lost 5 bases, with 4 bases between them. The germline gives CDR1 SGHTA, CDR2 FQGTGA. The CDR3 totals 11 residues. In nucleotides, the CDR3 is TGTGCCAGCAGCTTTGGGGAGACCCAGTACTTC. Amino acid sequence: CASSFGETQYF.

The chain has TRBV7-6 and TRBJ1-2; tentatively, D is TRBD1 (5 bases). The CDR3 is made up of 15 amino acids. The germline V and J ends were trimmed by 1 base and 3 bases, with 12 bases remaining between them. CDR1 is SGHVS, CDR2 FNYEAQ, per germline. CDR3 protein: CASSLVGGKDYGYTF. The CDR3, as DNA: TGTGCCAGCAGCTTAGTTGGGGGGAAGGACTATGGCTACACCTTC.

The CDR3 sequence: CASSFWTGGGNTIYF. Written as DNA, the CDR3 is TGTGCCAGCAGTTTTTGGACAGGGGGTGGAAACACCATATATTTT. The chain joins TRBV28 to TRBJ1-3; 10 positions agree with TRBD1. V shed 3 bases and J 3 bases; nucleotides not matched to a gene: 2. The germline V gene has CDR1 MDHEN and CDR2 SYDVKM. This CDR3 is 15 amino acids long.

The chain is built from TRBV4-2 and TRBJ2-3; 12 bases map to TRBD1. The CDR3 totals 16 residues. V shed 1 base, J shed 4 bases, and the junction held 3 bases outside the gene matches. Looked up from germline, CDR1 is LGHNA and CDR2 is YNFKEQ. The CDR3 nucleotides are TGTGCCAGCAGCCAAGCCGGGACAGGGGGCGCAGATACGCAGTATTTT. Protein: CASSQAGTGGADTQYF.

This chain connects TRBV4-2 to TRBJ2-5; no reliable D call. The CDR3 has 13 amino acids. V lost 3 bases and J 5 bases, leaving 10 bases between the germline ends. From germline, CDR1 is LGHNA and CDR2 YNFKEQ. This chain's CDR3 is CASSQVYGETQYF. CDR3 DNA sequence: TGTGCCAGCAGCCAGGTGTACGGGGAGACCCAGTACTTC.

The V and J genes are TRBV28 and TRBJ1-1; unclear D gene. Germline-derived CDR1 and CDR2 are MDHEN and SYDVKM. This CDR3 has 12 residues. V was trimmed by 2 bases and J by 5 bases, leaving 6 bases between them. The CDR3 loop reads CASSLATTEAFF. The CDR3 region has the DNA TGTGCCAGCAGTTTAGCAACGACTGAAGCTTTCTTT.

This chain connects TRBV6-5 to TRBJ1-1, with TRBD1 matching over 7 bases. The V segment lost 7 bases and the J segment 0 bases; nucleotides outside the gene matches: 8. In germline, CDR1 is MNHEY, CDR2 SVGAGI. This CDR3 has 15 amino acids. The CDR3: CASNLDRNMNTEAFF. CDR3 nucleotides: TGTGCCAGCAACTTGGACAGGAACATGAACACTGAAGCTTTCTTT.

The chain combines TRBV7-2 with TRBJ2-2, with D tentatively TRBD1 or TRBD2 (5 bases each). Germline V gives CDR1 SGHTA, CDR2 FQGNSA. V was shortened by 1 base and J by 7 bases, with 7 bases between the two germline ends. The CDR3 runs to 13 residues. The CDR3 region is CASSLERGGELFF. In nucleotides, the CDR3 is TGTGCCAGCAGCTTAGAGAGGGGCGGGGAGCTGTTTTTT.

J is TRBJ2-3 and V is TRBV28, with D perhaps matching TRBD1 (5 bases). Per the germline V gene, CDR1 is MDHEN and CDR2 is SYDVKM. The V and J ends lost 4 bases and 4 bases respectively, with 15 bases between them. CDR3 size: 15 residues. The CDR3 spells CASSYPQGQSDTQYF. The DNA of the CDR3 is TGTGCCAGCAGTTACCCTCAGGGCCAGTCAGATACGCAGTATTTT.

This chain links TRBV2 with TRBJ2-3; D is possibly TRBD2 (5 bases). The germline V gene has CDR1 SNHLY and CDR2 FYNNEI. V gave up 1 base and J gave up 2 bases, with 13 bases separating them. This CDR3 region has 16 residues. The CDR3 spells CASSEVVTDYTDTQYF. The CDR3 coding sequence is TGTGCCAGCAGTGAAGTTGTGACTGACTACACAGATACGCAGTATTTT.

This chain connects TRBV5-5 to TRBJ2-7, with 12 bases lining up with TRBD1. The germline CDR1 and CDR2 sequences are SGHKS and YYEKEE (reference sequence). The CDR3 extends over 14 amino acids. V shed 4 bases, J shed 4 bases, and the junction held 3 bases outside the gene matches. In nucleotides, the CDR3 is TGTGCCAGCAGCCCGGGACAGGGGGCTTACGAGCAGTACTTC. As protein: CASSPGQGAYEQYF.

This chain uses TRBV5-1 with TRBJ1-1; D is uncertain. Trimming pared 4 bases from V and 5 bases from J, leaving 9 bases between. The CDR3 has 12 amino acids. CDR1 and CDR2 from the germline V gene are SGHRS and YFSETQ. The CDR3 bases are TGCGCCAGCAGCCCCCGAGGAACTGAAGCTTTCTTT. This codes for CASSPRGTEAFF.